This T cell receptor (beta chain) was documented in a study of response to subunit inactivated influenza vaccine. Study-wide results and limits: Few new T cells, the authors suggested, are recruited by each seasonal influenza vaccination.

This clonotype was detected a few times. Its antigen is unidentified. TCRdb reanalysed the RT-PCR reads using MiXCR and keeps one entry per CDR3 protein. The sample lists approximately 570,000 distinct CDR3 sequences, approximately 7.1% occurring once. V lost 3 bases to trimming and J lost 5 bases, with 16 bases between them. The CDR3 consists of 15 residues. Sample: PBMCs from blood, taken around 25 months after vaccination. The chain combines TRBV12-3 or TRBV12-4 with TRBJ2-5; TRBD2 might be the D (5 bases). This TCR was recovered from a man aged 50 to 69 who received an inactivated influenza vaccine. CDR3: CASSLVGATSETQYF. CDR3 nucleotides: TGTGCCAGCAGTTTGGTGGGAGCTACCTCGGAGACCCAGTACTTC.